This T cell receptor beta chain was captured by sequencing in a study of tumor-infiltrating lymphocytes in primary liver carcinoma. Germline CDR1 reads MDHEN; CDR2 reads SYDVKM. The CDR3 extends over 14 amino acids. With 10 bases removed from V and 4 bases from J, the gap between germline ends came to 17 bases. Study findings and constraints: Relative to tumor region pairs, the tumor-adjacent and tumor-blood pairs showed overlap that was lower.

Synthesis of TCR beta cDNA was carried out from around 540 ng total RNA with a constant-region primer. ARM-PCR was slightly modified, and three nested multiplex PCR rounds with it gave rise to the TCR beta libraries. A C-beta reverse primer and TRBV1-TRBV30 forward primers served in each of the first two PCR rounds, at about 9 cycles apiece. TCRdb passed the multiplex PCR reads through MiXCR, listing each CDR3 protein once. The sample shows 250,000 to 400,000 distinct CDR3 sequences, more than 55% of them seen only once. Alongside blood RNA obtained from unsorted whole blood, germline DNA was also extracted. This clonotype was counted between two and nine times. The antigen is not known.

Sequencing used peripheral blood. This sequence joins TRBV28 and TRBJ2-1; the D gene could be TRBD1 or TRBD2 (5 bases each). The TCR sequence derives from a man aged 40-55 years with primary liver carcinoma and hepatitis B virus infection. The CDR3 sequence is CATGRGGLYNEQFF. Written as DNA, the CDR3 is TGTGCCACCGGTCGTGGGGGTTTATACAATGAGCAGTTCTTC.